Sequencing of this T cell receptor (beta chain) was carried out in a study of identifying expanded T cells in peripheral blood. Study results and limitations: Around 1.2 clones differed between technical replicates, versus approximately 17 and 20 over time. Across healthy donors, higher total template counts meant significantly greater approximately two-week count variance.

Sequencing was performed with immunoSEQ multiplex PCR; in TCRdb, only in-frame clones are kept and a portion is missing. The repertoire consists of around 76,000 clones, with approximately 87% occurring once and the leading ten covering roughly 3%. With respect to this clone: The target antigen is unknown.

No infections or other immune events were documented during collection. Per the germline V gene, CDR1 is SGHVS and CDR2 is FQNEAQ. V trimming: 5 bases; J trimming: 7 bases; junction bases outside the gene matches: 13. The CDR3 loop spans 16 amino acids. The chain joins TRBV7-8 to TRBJ2-1; 8 bases are shared with TRBD2. What was sequenced was blood. The sequence was collected from a person aged 18 to 75 in good health. The CDR3 DNA reads as TGTGCCAGCAGCCCAAATCCAAGCGGGAGATTGAATGAGCAGTTCTTC. It translates to CASSPNPSGRLNEQFF.